This T cell receptor beta chain is from a study of control samples from healthy donors and cancer patients. Data came from immunoSEQ multiplex PCR; TCRdb stores just in-frame clones and leaves some out. The table has tens of thousands of clones, nearly 90% seen once. The CDR3 runs to 18 residues. V lost 5 bases, J lost 4 bases, and 25 bases lay in between. The germline V gene encodes CDR1 SEHNR and CDR2 FQNEAQ (reference sequence). J is TRBJ2-3 and V is TRBV7-9, with a tentative D call TRBD1 (8 bases). The clonotype was recovered from a man aged 50-59 years in good health. Sequencing used blood. The CDR3 spells CASSGGGLSDRAPDTQYF. The CDR3 region has the DNA TGTGCCAGCAGCGGGGGGGGCTTGTCGGACAGGGCCCCAGATACGCAGTATTTT. Full variable domain (missing parts from reference TRBV7-9 and TRBJ2-3): DTGVSQNPRHKITKRGQNVTFRCDPISEHNRLYWYRQTLGQGPEFLTYFQNEAQLEKSRLLSDRFSAERPKGSFSTLEIQRTEQGDSAMYLCASSGGGLSDRAPDTQYFGPGTRLTVL.